Following are 19 T cell receptor beta chains from one sample sequenced in a study of T-cell memory formation after mild COVID-19. MiXCR was run by TCRdb on the 5' RACE reads, yielding one entry per CDR3 protein. The data show under 450,000 distinct CDR3 sequences, under 15% seen once. Sequenced sample: PBMCs or a T cell subset sorted from them (not recorded which). The receptors here all came from a man aged 18 to 30 who had mild COVID-19 (a few samples of this study predate the infection). Cell type and time point are not known.

The J gene is TRBJ2-1, the V gene TRBV4-1; 11 bases are a match to TRBD2. Trimming at V came to 1 base and at J to 5 bases, leaving 1 base not matched to a gene. There are 15 residues in the CDR3. Germline V gene sequence: CDR1 MGHRA, CDR2 YSYEKL. CDR3 residues: CASSQVSGGDNEQFF. DNA for the CDR3: TGCGCCAGCAGCCAAGTTAGCGGGGGGGACAATGAGCAGTTCTTC.

The table lists this clonotype with a few counts. The chain couples TRBV29-1 to TRBJ1-2; no reliable D call. CDR1 SQVTM and CDR2 ANQGSEA come from the germline V gene. The CDR3 length is 14 residues. Trimming shortened V by 6 bases and J by 5 bases, and 19 bases separated the two germline ends. The CDR3 spells CSVHKAAGGYGYTF. The CDR3 bases are TGCAGCGTCCACAAGGCGGCAGGAGGATATGGCTACACCTTC.

The chain recombines TRBV5-5 with TRBJ1-5; D remains ambiguous. Germline CDR1 and CDR2: SGHKS and YYEKEE (reference sequence). V was clipped by 0 bases and J by 0 bases, with 16 bases between them. The CDR3 runs 18 residues. The CDR3 region has the DNA TGTGCCAGCAGCTTGGCCTCAGGAGCCACCCATAGCAATCAGCCCCAGCATTTT. Encoded protein: CASSLASGATHSNQPQHF.

This clonotype has a handful of counts. This rearrangement joins TRBV5-1 to TRBJ1-1; D may be TRBD1 (5 bases). Germline-derived CDR1 and CDR2 are SGHRS and YFSETQ. V shed 2 bases and J shed 1 base, with 12 bases lying between them. This CDR3 contains 15 residues. For the CDR3, the DNA is TGCGCCAGCAGCTTCACAAGGGGCTGGAACACTGAAGCTTTCTTT. This translates into CASSFTRGWNTEAFF.

This clonotype was recorded many times. The chain couples TRBV2 to TRBJ1-5, with a weak D call TRBD1 (5 bases). Germline values: CDR1 SNHLY, CDR2 FYNNEI. V gave up 3 bases and J gave up 5 bases, with 14 bases separating them. The CDR3 covers 15 residues. CDR3 in amino acids: CASSDVGGSDQPQHF. The CDR3 coding sequence is TGTGCCAGCAGTGATGTCGGGGGTAGTGATCAGCCCCAGCATTTT.

This clonotype turned up a few times. The rearrangement uses TRBV5-5 and TRBJ1-4; 8 bases line up with TRBD1. Germline loops: CDR1 SGHKS, CDR2 YYEKEE (reference sequence). The CDR3 consists of 16 residues. After removal of 4 bases from V and 2 bases from J, the junction contained 7 bases not matched to a gene. CDR3 in DNA: TGTGCCAGCAGCATTGGACAGGGCGTCACTAATGAAAAACTGTTTTTT. Its translation is CASSIGQGVTNEKLFF.

The J gene is TRBJ2-6, the V gene TRBV3-1, with TRBD2 matching 7 bases. V lost 2 bases and J lost 2; bases outside the gene matches: 6. The length of the CDR3 is 17 residues. Germline-derived CDR1 and CDR2 are LGHDT and YNNKEL (reference sequence). CDR3 DNA: TGTGCCAGCAGCCAACCGGGAGGCGGGGCTGGGGCCAACGTCCTGACTTTC. Translating it yields CASSQPGGGAGANVLTF. The full variable domain, rest sourced from reference TRBV3-1 and TRBJ2-6, is DTAVSQTPKYLVTQMGNDKSIKCEQNLGHDTMYWYKQDSKKFLKIMFSYNNKELIINETVPNRFSPKSPDKAHLNLHINSLELGDSAVYFCASSQPGGGAGANVLTFGAGSRLTVL.

This clonotype was seen a handful of times. This chain joins TRBV6-6 and TRBJ2-7; 7 bases are shared with TRBD1. This CDR3 is built from 14 residues. From germline, CDR1 is MNHNY and CDR2 SVGAGI (reference sequence). V lost 5 bases, J lost 1 base, and 5 bases stayed unmatched. The CDR3 protein is CASSQPQGSYEQYF. CDR3 nucleotide sequence: TGTGCCAGCAGTCAGCCACAGGGGTCCTACGAGCAGTACTTC.

The V and J genes are TRBV7-8 and TRBJ2-3; D possibly uses TRBD1 or TRBD2 (5 bases each). The CDR3 spans 16 residues. Trimming took off 6 bases at V and 4 bases at J, with 20 bases between the two ends. In germline, CDR1 is SGHVS, CDR2 FQNEAQ. The CDR3 bases are TGTGCCAGCAGTCGCACCCGGGACCGGACCCCAGATACGCAGTATTTT. Its translation: CASSRTRDRTPDTQYF.

This chain joins TRBV6-5 and TRBJ2-7; 7 nucleotides agree with TRBD1. Germline V gene lookup returns CDR1 MNHEY and CDR2 SVGAGI. The length of the CDR3 is 11 residues. The trim removed 7 bases at V and 4 bases at J, leaving 1 base unmatched. The CDR3 DNA reads TGTGCCAGCAACAGGGGTTACGAGCAGTACTTC. Protein: CASNRGYEQYF.

Of note for this clonotype: One end of the junction varies from germline; a read error may be responsible. CDR3 sequence: CASSQQVPGALLF. CDR3 sequence (DNA): TGTGCCAGCAGCCAGCAGGTCCCTGGGGCGCTGCTTTTT. This chain links TRBV3-1 with TRBJ2-2; possibly TRBD1 for D (5 bases). The CDR3 loop spans 13 amino acids. Germline V gene sequence: CDR1 LGHDT, CDR2 YNNKEL (reference sequence).

This clonotype was counted a few times. This chain links TRBV3-1 with TRBJ1-1; D gene uncertain. V lost 3 bases and J lost 4, with 9 bases in between. This CDR3 has 13 amino acids. The germline V gene has CDR1 LGHDT and CDR2 YNNKEL (reference sequence). Here the CDR3 reads CASSHDGLTEAFF. The CDR3 DNA sequence: TGTGCCAGCAGCCATGACGGGCTCACTGAAGCTTTCTTT. Using reference TRBV3-1 and TRBJ1-1 for the parts outside the CDR3, the full variable domain is DTAVSQTPKYLVTQMGNDKSIKCEQNLGHDTMYWYKQDSKKFLKIMFSYNNKELIINETVPNRFSPKSPDKAHLNLHINSLELGDSAVYFCASSHDGLTEAFFGQGTRLTVV.

The sample holds one count of this clonotype. The rearrangement uses TRBV29-1 and TRBJ2-7, with D possibly being TRBD1 (6 bases). There are 12 residues in the CDR3. Trimming took off 3 bases at V and 4 bases at J, with 10 bases between the two ends. CDR1 and CDR2 from the germline V gene are SQVTM and ANQGSEA. CDR3 residues: CSVENRVYEQYF. The CDR3 region has the DNA TGCAGCGTTGAGAACAGGGTTTACGAGCAGTACTTC.

This clonotype was found a few times. The V and J genes are TRBV7-2 and TRBJ2-3; tentatively, D is TRBD1 (6 bases). Trimming took 5 bases from V and 2 from J, leaving 14 bases between them. CDR1 SGHTA and CDR2 FQGNSA come from the germline V gene. This CDR3 contains 15 residues. The chain's CDR3 is CASSTGQFFTDTQYF. The CDR3 DNA sequence: TGTGCCAGCAGCACCGGACAGTTTTTCACAGATACGCAGTATTTT.

The chain uses TRBV25-1 and TRBJ2-3, with D unclear. The CDR3 runs 15 residues. Trimming removed 1 base from V and 4 bases from J, with 12 bases in between. Germline-derived CDR1 and CDR2 are MGHDK and SYGVNS. The chain's CDR3 is CASSEWKGPADTQYF. The CDR3 DNA follows: TGTGCCAGCAGTGAATGGAAGGGTCCCGCAGATACGCAGTATTTT.

The sample holds a few counts of this clonotype. This chain links TRBV12-3 or TRBV12-4 with TRBJ2-5; D could derive from TRBD1 or TRBD2 (7 bases each). V was pared by 3 bases and J by 5 bases, with 10 bases between. The CDR3 is 13 residues long. The CDR3 nucleotides read TGTGCCAGCAGTTTCCAGGGGGGGGAGACCCAGTACTTC. This gives the protein CASSFQGGETQYF.

This clonotype was observed many times. This chain connects TRBV7-8 to TRBJ2-1; TRBD2 is a possible D gene (6 bases). Germline loops: CDR1 SGHVS, CDR2 FQNEAQ. The CDR3 loop spans 13 amino acids. V gave up 1 base and J gave up 8 bases, with 9 bases separating them. CDR3 coding DNA: TGTGCCAGCAGCTTAGTGGGGGGACATGAGCAGTTCTTC. This sequence encodes CASSLVGGHEQFF.

V and J are TRBV4-3 and TRBJ1-2, with D perhaps matching TRBD1 (5 bases). CDR3 length equals 16 residues. V dropped 0 bases and J dropped 4 bases, with 15 bases sitting between them. From germline, CDR1 is LGHNA and CDR2 YSLEER. CDR3 region: CASSQDHQGYPYGYTF. CDR3 nucleotides: TGCGCCAGCAGCCAAGATCACCAGGGTTATCCCTATGGCTACACCTTC.

This clonotype turned up a few times. The chain recombines TRBV12-3 or TRBV12-4 with TRBJ2-1; 14 nucleotides agree with TRBD2. V trimming: 3 bases; J trimming: 8 bases; junction bases outside the gene matches: 0. The CDR3 runs 14 residues. For the CDR3, the DNA is TGTGCCAGCAGTTTGACTAGCGGGGGGGATGAGCAGTTCTTC. Amino acids: CASSLTSGGDEQFF.